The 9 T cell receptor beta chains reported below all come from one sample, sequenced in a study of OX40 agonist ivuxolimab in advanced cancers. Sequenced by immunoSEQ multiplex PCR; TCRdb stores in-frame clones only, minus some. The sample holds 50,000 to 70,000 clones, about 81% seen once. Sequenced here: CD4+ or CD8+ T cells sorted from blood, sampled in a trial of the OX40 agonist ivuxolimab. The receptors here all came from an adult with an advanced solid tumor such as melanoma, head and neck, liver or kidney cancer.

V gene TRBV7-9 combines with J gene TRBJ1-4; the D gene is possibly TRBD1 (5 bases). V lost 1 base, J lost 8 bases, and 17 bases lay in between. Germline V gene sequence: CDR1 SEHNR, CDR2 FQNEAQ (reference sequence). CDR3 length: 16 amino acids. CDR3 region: CASSLGMMGVDEKLFF. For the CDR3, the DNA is TGTGCCAGCAGCTTAGGGATGATGGGGGTCGACGAAAAACTGTTTTTT.

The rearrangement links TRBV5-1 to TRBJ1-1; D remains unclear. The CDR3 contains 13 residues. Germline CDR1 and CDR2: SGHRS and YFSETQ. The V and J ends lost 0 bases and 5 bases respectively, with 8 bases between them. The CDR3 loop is CASSLDKETEAFF. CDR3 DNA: TGCGCCAGCAGCTTGGATAAGGAAACTGAAGCTTTCTTT. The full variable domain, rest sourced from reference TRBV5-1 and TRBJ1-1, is KAGVTQTPRYLIKTRGQQVTLSCSPISGHRSVSWYQQTPGQGLQFLFEYFSETQRNKGNFPGRFSGRQFSNSRSEMNVSTLELGDSALYLCASSLDKETEAFFGQGTRLTVV.

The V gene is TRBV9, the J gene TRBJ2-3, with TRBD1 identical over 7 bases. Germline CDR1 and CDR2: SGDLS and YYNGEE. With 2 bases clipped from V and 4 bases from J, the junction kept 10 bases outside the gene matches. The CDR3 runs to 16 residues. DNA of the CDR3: TGTGCCAGCAGCGTTGCGTCCCGGGACAGTTCAGATACGCAGTATTTT. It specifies CASSVASRDSSDTQYF.

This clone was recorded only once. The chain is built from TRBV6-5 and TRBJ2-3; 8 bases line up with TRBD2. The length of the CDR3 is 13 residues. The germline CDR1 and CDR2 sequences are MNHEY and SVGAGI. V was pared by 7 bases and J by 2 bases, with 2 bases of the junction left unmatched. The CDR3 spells CASNSGTTDTQYF. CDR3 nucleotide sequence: TGTGCCAGCAATAGCGGGACCACAGATACGCAGTATTTT.

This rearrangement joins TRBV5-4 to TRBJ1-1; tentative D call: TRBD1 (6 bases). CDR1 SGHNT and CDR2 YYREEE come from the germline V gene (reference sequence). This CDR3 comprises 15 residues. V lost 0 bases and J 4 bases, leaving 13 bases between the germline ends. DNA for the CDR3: TGTGCCAGCAGCTTGGCCGGGGGGCGGACCACTGAAGCTTTCTTT. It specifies CASSLAGGRTTEAFF.

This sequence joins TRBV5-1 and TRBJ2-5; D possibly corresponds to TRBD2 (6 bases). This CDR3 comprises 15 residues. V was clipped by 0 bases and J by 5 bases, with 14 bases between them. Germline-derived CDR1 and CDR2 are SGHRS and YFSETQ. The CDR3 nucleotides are TGCGCCAGCAGCTTGGTTAGCGGAGTGGGGGAGACCCAGTACTTC. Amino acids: CASSLVSGVGETQYF.

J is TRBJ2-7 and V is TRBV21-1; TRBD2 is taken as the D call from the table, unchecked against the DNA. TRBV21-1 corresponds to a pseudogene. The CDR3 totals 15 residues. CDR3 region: CASSRDMGTTYEQYF. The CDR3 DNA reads TGTGCCAGCAGCAGAGATATGGGGACTACCTACGAGCAGTACTTC.

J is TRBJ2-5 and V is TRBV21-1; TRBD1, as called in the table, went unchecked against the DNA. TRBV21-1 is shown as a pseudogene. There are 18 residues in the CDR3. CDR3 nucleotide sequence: TGTGCCAGCAGCAAAGTGCCCTCTCCGACAGGGGTGGCAGAGACCCAGTACTTC. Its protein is CASSKVPSPTGVAETQYF.

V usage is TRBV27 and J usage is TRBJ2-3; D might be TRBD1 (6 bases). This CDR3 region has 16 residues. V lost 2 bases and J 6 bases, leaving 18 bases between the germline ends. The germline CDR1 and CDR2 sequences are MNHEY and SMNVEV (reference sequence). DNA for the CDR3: TGTGCCAGCAGTTTAGGGAGTCCAGGGGCAAGTGATACGCAGTATTTT. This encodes CASSLGSPGASDTQYF.